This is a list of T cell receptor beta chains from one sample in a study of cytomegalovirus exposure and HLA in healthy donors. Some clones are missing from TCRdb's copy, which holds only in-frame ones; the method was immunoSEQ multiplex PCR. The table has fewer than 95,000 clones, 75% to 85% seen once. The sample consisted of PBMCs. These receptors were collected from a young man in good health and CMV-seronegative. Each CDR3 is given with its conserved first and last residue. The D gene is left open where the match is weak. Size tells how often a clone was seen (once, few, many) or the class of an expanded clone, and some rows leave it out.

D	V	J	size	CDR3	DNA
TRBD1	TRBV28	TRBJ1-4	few	CASRSGQESEKLFF	TGTGCCAGCAGATCTGGACAGGAGTCCGAAAAACTGTTTTTT
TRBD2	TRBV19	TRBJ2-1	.	CASTQRGTGDEQFF	TGTGCCAGTACTCAGCGGGGGACGGGGGATGAGCAGTTCTTC
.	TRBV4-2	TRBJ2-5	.	CASSQEGYGGRQKTQYF	TGTGCCAGCAGCCAAGAAGGGTACGGGGGGCGGCAAAAGACCCAGTACTTC
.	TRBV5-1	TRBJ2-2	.	CASGGHATGYTGELFF	TGCGCCAGCGGGGGCCATGCTACAGGGTACACCGGGGAGCTGTTTTTT
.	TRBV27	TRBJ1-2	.	CASSRGTEVIGYTF	TGTGCCAGCAGCCGCGGGACCGAGGTTATTGGCTACACCTTC
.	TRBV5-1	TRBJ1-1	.	CASRTPGHPEAFF	TGCGCCAGCAGAACGCCGGGACACCCTGAAGCTTTCTTT
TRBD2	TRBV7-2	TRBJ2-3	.	CASSWTSDTDTQYF	TGTGCCAGCAGCTGGACTAGCGACACAGATACGCAGTATTTT
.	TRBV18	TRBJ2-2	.	CASSPREGAGELFF	TGTGCCAGCTCCCCACGGGAAGGGGCCGGGGAGCTGTTTTTT
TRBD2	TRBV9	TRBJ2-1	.	CASSVGGWIAGSRGEQFF	TGTGCCAGCAGCGTAGGGGGGTGGATAGCGGGGTCTCGAGGTGAGCAGTTCTTC
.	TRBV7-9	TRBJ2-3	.	CSSSLEQDTDTQYF	TGTTCCAGCAGCTTAGAACAGGACACAGATACGCAGTATTTT
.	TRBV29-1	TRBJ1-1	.	CSVTTGLMNTEAFF	TGCAGCGTCACCACGGGACTCATGAACACTGAAGCTTTCTTT
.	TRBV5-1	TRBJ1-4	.	CASSSGYSNEKLFF	TGCGCCAGCAGTTCAGGATACTCTAATGAAAAACTGTTTTTT
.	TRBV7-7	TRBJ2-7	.	CASSLAPGGPEQYF	TGTGCCAGCAGCTTGGCCCCGGGGGGCCCCGAGCAGTACTTC
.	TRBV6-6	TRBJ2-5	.	CASWRERAQETQYF	TGTGCCAGCTGGAGGGAGAGGGCCCAAGAGACCCAGTACTTC
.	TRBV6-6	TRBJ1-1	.	CASKIGQSNTEAFF	TGTGCCAGCAAGATTGGACAGTCTAACACTGAAGCTTTCTTT
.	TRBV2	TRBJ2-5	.	CASSASREETQYF	TGTGCCAGCAGTGCCTCCAGGGAAGAGACCCAGTACTTC
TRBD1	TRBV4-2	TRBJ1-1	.	CASSQEGQGGTEAFF	TGTGCCAGCAGCCAAGAAGGGCAGGGGGGCACTGAAGCTTTCTTT
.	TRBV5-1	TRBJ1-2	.	CASGLSYGYTF	TGCGCCAGCGGGCTATCCTATGGCTACACCTTC
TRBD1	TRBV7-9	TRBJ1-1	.	CASSSEGTGSGRTEAFF	TGTGCCAGCAGCTCCGAGGGGACAGGGAGTGGTAGAACTGAAGCTTTCTTT
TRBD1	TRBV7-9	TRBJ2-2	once	CASSSRDRDTGELFF	TGTGCCAGCAGCTCGAGGGACAGGGACACCGGGGAGCTGTTTTTT
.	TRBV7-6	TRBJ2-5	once	CASSLVGEVRWASLYQETQYF	TGTGCCAGCAGCTTAGTAGGGGAAGTTAGGTGGGCCTCCTTGTACCAAGAGACCCAGTACTTC
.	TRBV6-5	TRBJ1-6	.	CASSRTVYNSPLHF	TGTGCCAGCAGTAGGACAGTCTATAATTCACCCCTCCACTTT
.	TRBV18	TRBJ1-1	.	CASSPRSGSETEAFF	TGTGCCAGCTCACCACGCTCGGGGAGTGAGACTGAAGCTTTCTTT
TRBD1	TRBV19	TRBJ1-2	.	CASSFDRDLGYTF	TGTGCCAGTAGTTTCGACAGGGACCTTGGCTACACCTTC
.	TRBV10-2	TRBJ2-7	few	CASSGDRRRKRSSYEQYF	TGCGCCAGCAGCGGAGACAGACGACGTAAACGGAGCTCCTACGAGCAGTACTTC
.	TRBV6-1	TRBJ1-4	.	CASSRAYEKLFF	TGTGCCAGCAGTCGCGCTTATGAAAAACTGTTTTTT
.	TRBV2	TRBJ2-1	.	CASTERGGGYNEQFF	TGTGCCAGCACCGAACGAGGGGGTGGGTACAATGAGCAGTTCTTC
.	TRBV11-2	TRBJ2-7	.	CASSLDFGQGTYEQYF	TGTGCCAGCAGCTTAGATTTTGGCCAGGGGACCTACGAGCAGTACTTC
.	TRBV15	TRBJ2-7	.	CATSSPLDRGNEQYF	TGTGCCACCAGCAGTCCCTTGGATAGGGGGAACGAGCAGTACTTC
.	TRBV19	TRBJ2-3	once	CASSISELNTDTQYF	TGTGCCAGTAGTATATCGGAGCTTAACACAGATACGCAGTATTTT
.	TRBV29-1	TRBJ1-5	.	CSVESHPNQPQHF	TGCAGCGTTGAAAGCCACCCCAATCAGCCCCAGCATTTT
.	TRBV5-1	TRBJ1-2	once	CASSLAEGGGYTF	TGCGCCAGCAGCTTGGCCGAGGGAGGTGGCTACACCTTC
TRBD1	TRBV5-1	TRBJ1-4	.	CASSWTGTATNEKLFF	TGCGCCAGCAGCTGGACAGGGACTGCAACTAATGAAAAACTGTTTTTT
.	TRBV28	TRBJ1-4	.	CASSLAPRGGGLFF	TGTGCCAGCAGTTTAGCCCCCCGTGGGGGCGGACTGTTTTTT
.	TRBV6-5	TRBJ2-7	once	CASTNPSVSYEQYF	TGTGCCAGCACTAACCCCTCGGTCTCCTACGAGCAGTACTTC
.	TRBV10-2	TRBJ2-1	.	CASSLGGAGYNEQFF	TGCGCCAGCAGTCTTGGAGGGGCGGGGTACAATGAGCAGTTCTTC
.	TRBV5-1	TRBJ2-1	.	CASSREYNEQFF	TGCGCCAGCAGCCGTGAGTACAATGAGCAGTTCTTC
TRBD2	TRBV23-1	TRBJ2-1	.	CASSQPRGGPNEQFF	TGCGCCAGCAGTCAACCTCGGGGGGGGCCCAATGAGCAGTTCTTC
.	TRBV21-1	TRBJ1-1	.	CASSKVDRLNTEAFF	TGTGCCAGCAGCAAAGTGGACAGGCTGAACACTGAAGCTTTCTTT
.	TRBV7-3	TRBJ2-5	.	CASSTTSWETQYF	TGTGCCAGCAGCACGACTAGTTGGGAGACCCAGTACTTC
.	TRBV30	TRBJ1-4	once	CAWSKQGGQLFF	TGTGCCTGGAGTAAACAGGGTGGGCAACTGTTTTTT
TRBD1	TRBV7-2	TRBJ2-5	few	CASSPGTGGVTQYF	TGTGCCAGCAGCCCCGGGACAGGGGGGGTGACCCAGTACTTC
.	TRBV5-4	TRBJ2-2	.	CASSIDRRNTGELFF	TGTGCCAGCAGCATCGACAGGAGGAACACCGGGGAGCTGTTTTTT
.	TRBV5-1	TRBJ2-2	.	CASSLRDTNTGELFF	TGCGCCAGCAGCTTGAGGGACACCAACACCGGGGAGCTGTTTTTT
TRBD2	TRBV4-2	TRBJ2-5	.	CASSPDLAGGETQYF	TGTGCCAGCAGCCCCGATCTAGCGGGGGGGGAGACCCAGTACTTC
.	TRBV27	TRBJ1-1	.	CASSFGGRNTEAFF	TGTGCCAGCAGTTTCGGGGGAAGGAACACTGAAGCTTTCTTT
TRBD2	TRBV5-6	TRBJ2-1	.	CASSPRLAGWKYEQFF	TGTGCCAGCAGCCCTAGACTAGCTGGATGGAAGTATGAGCAGTTCTTC
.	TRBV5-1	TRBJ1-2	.	CASSVVPGRAGDGYTF	TGCGCCAGCAGCGTCGTTCCGGGCAGGGCCGGCGATGGCTACACCTTC
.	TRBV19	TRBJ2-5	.	CASSIQGWGQETQYF	TGTGCCAGTAGTATACAGGGCTGGGGACAAGAGACCCAGTACTTC
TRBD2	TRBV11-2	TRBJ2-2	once	CASSPGTRYTGELFF	TGTGCCAGCAGCCCCGGGACTAGATACACCGGGGAGCTGTTTTTT
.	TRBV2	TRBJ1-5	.	CASKAGVINQPQHF	TGTGCCAGCAAGGCAGGGGTCATCAATCAGCCCCAGCATTTT
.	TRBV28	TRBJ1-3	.	CASYSTGGNTIYF	TGTGCCAGCTATTCTACAGGGGGAAACACCATATATTTT
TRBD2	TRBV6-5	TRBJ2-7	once	CASSFQGSGGYEQYF	TGTGCCAGCAGTTTCCAGGGGAGCGGGGGGTACGAGCAGTACTTC
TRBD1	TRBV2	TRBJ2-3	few	CASSWDRGTDTQYF	TGTGCCAGCAGTTGGGACAGGGGCACAGATACGCAGTATTTT
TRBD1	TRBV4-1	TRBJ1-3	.	CASASADRALDTIYF	TGCGCCAGCGCCTCGGCGGACAGGGCCCTGGACACCATATATTTT